This is a list of T cell receptor beta chains from one sample in a study of shared clonotypes between healthy human individuals. Clones were sequenced by immunoSEQ multiplex PCR, and TCRdb holds only the in-frame ones, with some missing. This table has millions of clones, 85% to 95% appearing once. Sequenced: naive CD4+ T cells sorted from blood. The receptors were sampled from a man between 18 and 29 years old in good health. Both conserved end residues are part of each CDR3. The D gene is left open where the match is weak. A clone size is listed for some rows: how often the clone was seen (once, few, many), or a class if it is expanded.

d_gene	len	v_gene	j_gene	abundance	CDR3nt	CDR3aa
NA	13	TRBV5-1	TRBJ1-2	few	TGCGCCAGCAGCTCGGACGGAGCCTATGGCTACACCTTC	CASSSDGAYGYTF
TRBD1	17	TRBV2	TRBJ1-1	NA	TGTGCCAGCAGTAGAACGGGACAGGGGATGGTGAACACTGAAGCTTTCTTT	CASSRTGQGMVNTEAFF
NA	16	TRBV6-5	TRBJ2-5	NA	TGTGCCAGCAGTTACTCAGGAAGTTTAGGGCAAGAGACCCAGTACTTC	CASSYSGSLGQETQYF
NA	12	TRBV4-2	TRBJ2-3	NA	TGTGCCAGCAGCCCGGAGGGGGATACGCAGTATTTT	CASSPEGDTQYF
NA	15	TRBV5-4	TRBJ2-2	NA	TGTGCCAGCGAGGTCTACTCTCGGAACACCGGGGAGCTGTTTTTT	CASEVYSRNTGELFF
NA	11	TRBV18	TRBJ2-7	NA	TGTGCCAGCTCACCTCTCTACGAGCAGTACTTC	CASSPLYEQYF
NA	11	TRBV20-1	TRBJ2-1	NA	TGCAGTGCTAGGGGAGGCCATGAGCAGTTCTTC	CSARGGHEQFF
TRBD1	15	TRBV10-2	TRBJ1-2	few	TGCGCCAGCAGTGAGACTGACAGGGGGCGGAATGGCTACACCTTC	CASSETDRGRNGYTF
TRBD1	15	TRBV18	TRBJ2-3	NA	TGTGCCAGCTCACCGCGCGACAGGGGGACAGATACGCAGTATTTT	CASSPRDRGTDTQYF
TRBD2	15	TRBV28	TRBJ2-7	NA	TGTGCCAGTACAGCGGGGGGCCTTAGGTCCTACGAGCAGTACTTC	CASTAGGLRSYEQYF
TRBD2	15	TRBV4-3	TRBJ2-7	NA	TGCGCCAGCAGCCAGGAACTAGCGGGAACTTTCGAGCAGTACTTC	CASSQELAGTFEQYF
NA	14	TRBV6-1	TRBJ1-2	NA	TGTGCCAGCATCCTCGGTGGGGATCCCTATGGCTACACCTTC	CASILGGDPYGYTF
NA	14	TRBV18	TRBJ1-1	NA	TGTGCCAGCTCACCACCGGCCACGAACACTGAAGCTTTCTTT	CASSPPATNTEAFF
NA	14	TRBV11-2	TRBJ2-3	NA	TGTGCCAGCAGCTCTGGGGAATTCACAGATACGCAGTATTTT	CASSSGEFTDTQYF
NA	15	TRBV7-8	TRBJ2-2	NA	TGTGCCAGCAGCTTAGCGGCTTATGGAGCCGGGGAGCTGTTTTTT	CASSLAAYGAGELFF
TRBD1	13	TRBV27	TRBJ2-1	NA	TGTGCCAGCAGTTCTGACAGGGTGAATGAGCAGTTCTTC	CASSSDRVNEQFF
NA	12	TRBV19	TRBJ1-5	NA	TGTGCCACCCATGGAGGGAATCAGCCCCAGCATTTT	CATHGGNQPQHF
NA	17	TRBV9	TRBJ2-1	NA	TGTGCCAGCAGCGTAGCTCGGGCAGGGGAAGGCTACAATGAGCAGTTCTTC	CASSVARAGEGYNEQFF
NA	13	TRBV6-1	TRBJ2-2	NA	TGTGCCAGCAGTGGCGGGCGGGCCGGGGAGCTGTTTTTT	CASSGGRAGELFF
NA	12	TRBV30	TRBJ1-2	NA	TGTGCCTGGGTCAGGGGAGCCTATGGCTACACCTTC	CAWVRGAYGYTF